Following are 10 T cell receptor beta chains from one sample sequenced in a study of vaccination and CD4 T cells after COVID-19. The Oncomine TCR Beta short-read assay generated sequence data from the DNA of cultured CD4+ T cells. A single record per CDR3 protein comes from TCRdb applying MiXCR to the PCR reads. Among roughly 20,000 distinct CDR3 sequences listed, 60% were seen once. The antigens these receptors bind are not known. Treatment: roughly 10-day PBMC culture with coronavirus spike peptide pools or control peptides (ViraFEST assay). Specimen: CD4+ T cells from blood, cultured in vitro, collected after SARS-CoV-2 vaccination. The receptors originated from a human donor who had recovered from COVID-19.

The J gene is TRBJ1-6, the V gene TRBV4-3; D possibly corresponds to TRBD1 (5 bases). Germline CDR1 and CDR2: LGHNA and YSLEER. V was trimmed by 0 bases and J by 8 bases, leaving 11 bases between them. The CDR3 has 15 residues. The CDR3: CASSQDSVGDSPLHF. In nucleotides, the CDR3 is TGCGCCAGCAGCCAAGATAGCGTAGGGGATTCACCCCTCCACTTT.

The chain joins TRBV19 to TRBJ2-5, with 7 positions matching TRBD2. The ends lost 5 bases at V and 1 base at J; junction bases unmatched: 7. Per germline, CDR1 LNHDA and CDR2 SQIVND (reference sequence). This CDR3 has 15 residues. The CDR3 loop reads CASSPLPGGQETQYF. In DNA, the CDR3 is TGTGCCAGTAGTCCCCTTCCGGGGGGCCAAGAGACCCAGTACTTC.

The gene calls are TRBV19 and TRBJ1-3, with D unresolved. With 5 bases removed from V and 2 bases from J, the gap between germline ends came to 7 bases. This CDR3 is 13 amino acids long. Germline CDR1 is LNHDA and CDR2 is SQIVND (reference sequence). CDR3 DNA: TGTGCCAGTAGTCCTAGGACTGGAAACACCATATATTTT. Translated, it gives CASSPRTGNTIYF.

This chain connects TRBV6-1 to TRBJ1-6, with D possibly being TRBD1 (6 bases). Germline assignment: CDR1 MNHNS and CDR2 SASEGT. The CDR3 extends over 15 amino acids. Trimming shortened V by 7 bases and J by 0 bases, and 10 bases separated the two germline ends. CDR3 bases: TGTGCCAGCACACCACAGGGCTCCTATAATTCACCCCTCCACTTT. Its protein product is CASTPQGSYNSPLHF.

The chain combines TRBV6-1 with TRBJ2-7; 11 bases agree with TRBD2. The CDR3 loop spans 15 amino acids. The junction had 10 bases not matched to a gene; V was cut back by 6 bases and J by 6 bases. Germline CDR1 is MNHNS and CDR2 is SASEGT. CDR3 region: CASSPLVLAGGEQYF. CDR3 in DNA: TGTGCCAGCAGCCCCCTGGTGCTAGCGGGGGGCGAGCAGTACTTC.

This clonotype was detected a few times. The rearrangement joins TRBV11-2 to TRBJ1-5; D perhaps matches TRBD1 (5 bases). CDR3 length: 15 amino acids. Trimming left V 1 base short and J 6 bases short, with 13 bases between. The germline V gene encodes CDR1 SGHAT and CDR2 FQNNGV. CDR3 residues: CASSLVAGQSQPQHF. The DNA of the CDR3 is TGTGCCAGCAGCTTAGTTGCAGGGCAGAGTCAGCCCCAGCATTTT.

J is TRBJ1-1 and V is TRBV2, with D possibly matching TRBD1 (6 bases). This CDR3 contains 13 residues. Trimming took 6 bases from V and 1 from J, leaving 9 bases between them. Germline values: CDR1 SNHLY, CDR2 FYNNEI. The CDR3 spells CASRLTGNTEAFF. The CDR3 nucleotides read TGTGCCAGCAGGTTGACAGGGAACACTGAAGCTTTCTTT.

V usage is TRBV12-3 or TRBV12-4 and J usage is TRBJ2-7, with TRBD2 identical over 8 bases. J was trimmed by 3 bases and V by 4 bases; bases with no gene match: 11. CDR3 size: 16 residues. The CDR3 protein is CASSSRGAGVDYEQYF. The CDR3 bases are TGTGCCAGCAGTTCCCGCGGAGCGGGGGTGGACTACGAGCAGTACTTC.

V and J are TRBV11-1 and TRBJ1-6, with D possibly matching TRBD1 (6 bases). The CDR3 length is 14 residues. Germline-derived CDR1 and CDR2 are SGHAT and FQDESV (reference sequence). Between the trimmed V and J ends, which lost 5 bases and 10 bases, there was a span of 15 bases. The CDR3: CASSQVGGRSPLHF. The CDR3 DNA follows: TGTGCCAGCAGCCAAGTAGGGGGGCGGTCACCCCTCCACTTT.

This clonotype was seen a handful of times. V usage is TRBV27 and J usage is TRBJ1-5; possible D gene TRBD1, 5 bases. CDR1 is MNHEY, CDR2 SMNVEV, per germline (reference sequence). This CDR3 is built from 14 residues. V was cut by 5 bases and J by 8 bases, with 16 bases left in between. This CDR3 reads CASSSPIRGEPQHF. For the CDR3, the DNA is TGTGCCAGCAGTAGCCCGATCAGAGGGGAGCCCCAGCATTTT.